Listed here is a single TCR beta chain. This clonotype showed up many times. Its antigen specificity is not known. No much larger clone is present one base from it, and per-base qualities are unavailable. The source of the sample is a study of T cells in Graves' hyperthyroidism and ophthalmopathy (dated by TCRdb to between 2017 and 2020). For the study in its entirety: Peripheral blood was collected at initial diagnosis, before any treatment. To identify TCR V-J signatures that set the groups apart, the researchers used a discovery cohort of roughly 100 patients, made up of 43 with Graves' ophthalmopathy and some 58 with stable Graves' hyperthyroidism. Following sampling, methimazole starting at 30 mg daily was given to hyperthyroidism patients, and high-dose intravenous methylprednisolone was given to ophthalmopathy patients. Thyroid tissue and blood T-cell repertoires from roughly 6 Graves' hyperthyroidism patients were also compared in the study. The paper describes TCR Vbeta CDR3 sequencing of 135 peripheral blood samples, made up of approximately 40 ophthalmopathy patients, around 78 hyperthyroidism patients and 17 progressor patients. For training and testing, the approximately 92 patients in the discovery cohort were randomly divided in a 7:3 ratio. Whether ophthalmopathy could be predicted prospectively was tested in an independent validation cohort made up of roughly 20 hyperthyroidism patients plus 17 patients who later progressed to ophthalmopathy. Broader findings and caveats from the paper: No statistical method was used to fix the sample size in advance, and group allocation was not hidden from the investigators. Most expanded thyroid clonotypes (frequency above 0.001) were also detected in blood, a finding suggesting that blood repertoires may reflect thyroid immune responses. In validation, progression to ophthalmopathy was predicted by the model with nearly 71% sensitivity and roughly 76% specificity, a median of about 6 months before onset. A model built on a 13 V-J signature distinguished ophthalmopathy from stable hyperthyroidism, reaching 85% to 90% sensitivity and 81.08% specificity in cross-validation and 80%/75% in testing.

A patient counted as having stable Graves' hyperthyroidism if no progression to ophthalmopathy occurred over 18 months of follow-up. Hyperthyroidism patients were newly diagnosed, had a disease duration of under 2 months, and were aged 18 to 65 years. Patients with uncontrolled infections, other autoimmune diseases, pregnancy or lactation were excluded. Diagnoses relied on clinical symptoms, serum thyroxine and TRAb, thyroid ultrasound and orbital computed tomography. PBMCs were separated from roughly 9.6 ml of fresh peripheral blood using Ficoll-Paque density gradient centrifugation. Total RNA was extracted using Trizol reagent, and RNA quality was assessed on an Agilent 2100 Bioanalyzer. The TCR beta CDR3 regions were amplified from the RNA transcripts. For the first round of RT-PCR on the TCR CDR3, the HTBI primer set was used together with the Qiagen OneStep RT-PCR kit. Libraries were constructed in a second round of multiplex PCR, after which size selection and purification were carried out. Paired-end sequencing of the libraries was performed with 100 bp reads on an Illumina HiSeq2000. As for the authors' bioinformatics: SOAPnuke was used to process the raw data, with reads discarded if the reads contained adapters or uncalled bases, had a mean Phred below 15, or lacked an exact constant-primer or identifier match. High-quality paired reads were merged with COPE v1.2.5, and unique nucleotide sequences were defined as clonotypes. MiTCR v1.1 was used to align clonotypes to the IMGT TRBV, TRBD and TRBJ reference segments. Analysis was restricted to V-J combinations with a frequency above 0.0001, which covered approximately 99% of repertoires. The TCS score was defined as the ratio of F50 (clonal expansion) to E x V (chaos), calculated using BLOSUM62-based TCRdist between CDR3 peptides within each V-J. Welch's t-statistics and random forest reduced 500 to 550 V-J features to roughly 13, which were used in a naive Bayes classifier (R e1071). TCRdb cleaned the public reads at Q25 with fastp, built clones with MiXCR and kept in-frame beta chains. Every distinct CDR3 protein forms one entry, paired with its most common genes and DNA. For this entry, the V and J calls and clone size follow TCRdb and not the study's own pipeline. The sample table shows about 360,000 distinct CDR3 sequences, and roughly 13% are seen once. Jointly, the top ten make up 9.2% of the sample.

This sequence was found in a woman younger than 35 with Graves' hyperthyroidism. Sequenced sample: blood.

The bases read TGTGCCAGCAGCCACTATCCTCAGCGGTCCCTTTTGGAGCAGTTCTTC. Translated, it reads CASSHYPQRSLLEQFF. The chain joins TRBV7-9 to TRBJ2-1; a tentative D call is TRBD2 (5 bases match). Via the germline V gene (reference sequence), CDR1 is SEHNR and CDR2 FQNEAQ. Trimming removed 5 bases from V and 10 bases from J, leaving 24 bases between the germline ends. There are 16 amino acids in the CDR3, from cysteine to phenylalanine inclusive. Here the CDR3 DNA is all that survives: 48 bases in frame from base 1.